The present T cell receptor beta chain was sequenced within a study of OX40 agonist ivuxolimab in advanced cancers. Study results and caveats: Clonal expansion by week 6 occurred in CD4+ and CD8+ blood T cells (at 0.1 to 3.0 mg/kg).

A word on this clone: Its antigen is undetermined.

Any history of autoimmune disease or systemic immunosuppression disqualified patients. Assay: immunoSEQ multiplex PCR; the TCRdb copy retains only in-frame clones and omits some. The sample lists approximately 84,000 clones; about nine tenths were seen once. This CDR3 is built from 14 residues. V lost 8 bases, J lost 10 bases, and 12 bases stayed unmatched. Germline-derived CDR1 and CDR2 are MRHNA and SNTAGT. Sequenced here: CD4+ or CD8+ T cells sorted from blood, sampled in a trial of the OX40 agonist ivuxolimab. This receptor was taken from an adult with an advanced solid tumor such as melanoma, head and neck, liver or kidney cancer. The chain links TRBV6-4 to TRBJ1-4; 8 bases fit TRBD1. The CDR3 DNA sequence: TGTGCCAGCGCCCAATCAGTCCAGGGGGCAAAACTGTTTTTT. Residues: CASAQSVQGAKLFF.